The T cell receptor (beta chain) described here comes from a study of blood T cells in healthy people across ages. PBMCs, at least 7 million per sample, were isolated. The germline V and J ends were trimmed by 5 bases and 8 bases, with 9 bases remaining between them. Germline V CDR1 and CDR2: MNHEY, SMNVEV (reference sequence). The CDR3 has 11 amino acids. Primed by a sample-barcoded 5' primer and a J-beta primer mix, a second PCR proceeded for roughly 7 to 12 cycles. MiXCR, run by TCRdb on the 5' RACE reads, gives a single entry per CDR3 protein. The sample includes 950,000 to 1,200,000 distinct CDR3 sequences, 35% to 40% seen only once; the top ten take under 15%.

The sequence was obtained from a man between 18 and 29 years old in good health. The chain has TRBV27 and TRBJ1-2; maybe TRBD1 (5 bases). Sequencing was carried out using blood. The DNA of the CDR3 is TGTGCCAGCAGTACGGGGCACGGCTACACCTTC. Its protein product is CASSTGHGYTF.